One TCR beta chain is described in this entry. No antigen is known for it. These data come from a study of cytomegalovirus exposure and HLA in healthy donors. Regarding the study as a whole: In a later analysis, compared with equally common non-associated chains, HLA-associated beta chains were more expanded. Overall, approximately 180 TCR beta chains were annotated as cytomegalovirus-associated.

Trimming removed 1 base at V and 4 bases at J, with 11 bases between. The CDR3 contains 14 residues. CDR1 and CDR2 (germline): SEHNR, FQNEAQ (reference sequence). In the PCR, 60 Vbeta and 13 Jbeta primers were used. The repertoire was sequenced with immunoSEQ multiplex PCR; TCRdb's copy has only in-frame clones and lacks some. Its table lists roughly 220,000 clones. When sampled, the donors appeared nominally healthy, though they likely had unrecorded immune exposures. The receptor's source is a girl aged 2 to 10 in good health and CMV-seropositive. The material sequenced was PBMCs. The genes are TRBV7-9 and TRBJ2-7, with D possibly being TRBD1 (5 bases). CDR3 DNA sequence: TGTGCCAGCAGCTTAGGTCGGAACAGGTACGAGCAGTACTTC. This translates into CASSLGRNRYEQYF.